The 22 T cell receptor beta chains reported below all come from one sample, sequenced in a study of cytomegalovirus exposure and HLA in healthy donors. Both 60 Vbeta primers and 13 Jbeta primers went into the PCR. This table comes from immunoSEQ multiplex PCR, and its TCRdb copy is limited to in-frame clones, with some not included. The data show around 130,000 clones, around 85% seen once. Sequencing was carried out using PBMCs. The source of these receptors is a woman younger than 45 in good health and CMV-seropositive.

In regard to this clone: This same CDR3 is encoded by further DNA sequences in the sample. This rearrangement joins TRBV18 to TRBJ2-5; no clear D. Trimming stripped 6 bases from V and 2 bases from J, with 4 bases between. The CDR3 runs 11 residues. Germline V CDR1 and CDR2: KGHSH, LQKENI. In nucleotides, the CDR3 is TGTGCCAGCTCCCTACAAGAGACCCAGTACTTC. Translation gives CASSLQETQYF.

This clone was seen more than once but under ten times. This chain joins TRBV4-1 and TRBJ2-1; TRBD2 matches at 7 bases. The CDR3 extends over 16 amino acids. Germline values: CDR1 MGHRA, CDR2 YSYEKL. V trimming: 2 bases; J trimming: 0 bases; junction bases outside the gene matches: 4. The CDR3, as DNA: TGCGCCAGCAGCCAAAGGCGGGGGAGCTCCTACAATGAGCAGTTCTTC. It specifies CASSQRRGSSYNEQFF.

V usage is TRBV6-1 and J usage is TRBJ2-5, with a weak D call TRBD1 (5 bases). Trimming shortened V by 3 bases and J by 5 bases, and 10 bases separated the two germline ends. Per the germline V gene, CDR1 is MNHNS and CDR2 is SASEGT. This CDR3 has 13 residues. The CDR3 is CASSEGPFETQYF. The CDR3 DNA reads TGTGCCAGCAGTGAGGGGCCCTTTGAGACCCAGTACTTC.

The chain joins TRBV19 to TRBJ2-6; 9 bases line up with TRBD1. The V gene's germline CDR1 is LNHDA and CDR2 SQIVND (reference sequence). This CDR3 is built from 13 residues. V was clipped by 6 bases and J by 11 bases; unmatched bases: 5. CDR3 sequence reads: CASRGQGEYVLTF. The CDR3 DNA follows: TGTGCCAGTAGGGGACAGGGAGAGTACGTCCTGACTTTC.

The chain is built from TRBV10-3 and TRBJ1-1, with 7 bases lining up with TRBD1. Germline CDR1 reads ENHRY; CDR2 reads SYGVKD. V dropped 7 bases and J dropped 1; count of bases not matched to a gene: 3. There are 13 residues in the CDR3. The CDR3 coding sequence is TGTGCCATCAAAACAGGGGAGAACACTGAAGCTTTCTTT. Translation gives CAIKTGENTEAFF.

Written as DNA, the CDR3 is TGTGCCAGCAGTTTATCCGGGGGACAGGGGGCCGATGGCTACACCTTC. It yields the protein CASSLSGGQGADGYTF. The chain links TRBV28 to TRBJ1-2, with 12 bases lining up with TRBD1. The CDR3 has 16 residues. Per the germline V gene, CDR1 is MDHEN and CDR2 is SYDVKM. V dropped 1 base and J dropped 6; count of bases not matched to a gene: 6.

The chain links TRBV28 to TRBJ1-4, with 10 positions matching TRBD1. The CDR3 runs 15 residues. The junction had 5 bases not matched to a gene; V was cut back by 2 bases and J by 8 bases. Germline V gene lookup returns CDR1 MDHEN and CDR2 SYDVKM. The CDR3 region is CASSLGGTGDEKLFF. As DNA, the CDR3 is TGTGCCAGCAGTTTAGGGGGGACAGGGGACGAAAAACTGTTTTTT.

CDR3 region: CASSDEGSSPLHF. As DNA, the CDR3 is TGTGCCAGCAGTGATGAAGGGAGTTCACCCCTCCACTTT. The chain employs TRBV2 and TRBJ1-6; D is ambiguous. Germline lookup yields CDR1 SNHLY and CDR2 FYNNEI. The CDR3 has 13 amino acids. V was pared by 3 bases and J by 9 bases, with 9 bases between.

The chain couples TRBV14 to TRBJ1-2, with D perhaps matching TRBD1 (5 bases). There are 13 residues in the CDR3. Germline loops: CDR1 SGHDN, CDR2 FVKESK. V gave up 2 bases and J gave up 7 bases, with 11 bases separating them. Written as DNA, the CDR3 is TGTGCCAGCAGCCAATTGACAGTCGGTGGCTACACCTTC. Translated: CASSQLTVGGYTF.

The genes are TRBV5-1 and TRBJ2-5; unclear D gene. The closer fit of TRBJ2-7 to the DNA end suggests the J call may be wrong. Germline CDR1 SGHRS, CDR2 YFSETQ. CDR3 length: 13 residues. Here the CDR3 reads CASSYIPFYEQYF. Here the CDR3 DNA reads TGCGCCAGCAGCTATATCCCTTTCTACGAGCAGTACTTC.

This sequence joins TRBV5-8 and TRBJ2-7; tentatively, D is TRBD2 (5 bases). The CDR3 consists of 16 residues. V was pared by 4 bases and J by 3 bases, with 20 bases between. CDR1 and CDR2 (germline): SGHTS, YDEGEE. The CDR3 sequence is CASSDPDLPGDYEQYF. The CDR3 nucleotides read TGTGCCAGCAGCGATCCGGACTTGCCTGGGGACTACGAGCAGTACTTC.

This rearrangement joins TRBV29-1 to TRBJ2-1; D is possibly TRBD2 (5 bases). Trimming pared 7 bases from V and 8 bases from J, leaving 18 bases between. This CDR3 has 13 residues. CDR1 SQVTM and CDR2 ANQGSEA come from the germline V gene. CDR3 protein: CSAAPLLVYEQFF. The CDR3, as DNA: TGCAGCGCTGCACCCTTACTAGTCTATGAGCAGTTCTTC.

The genes are TRBV25-1 and TRBJ2-3; D is unresolved. The CDR3 sequence is 11 residues long. V lost 6 bases to trimming and J lost 2 bases, with 3 bases between them. Germline V CDR1 and CDR2: MGHDK, SYGVNS. CDR3 bases: TGTGCCAGCAGCCTCACAGATACGCAGTATTTT. Amino acids: CASSLTDTQYF.

V gene TRBV6-5 combines with J gene TRBJ2-7, with TRBD2 matching 11 bases. Germline CDR1 reads MNHEY; CDR2 reads SVGAGI. There are 15 residues in the CDR3. J gave up 2 bases and V 4 bases, and 4 bases lay outside the gene matches. Written as DNA, the CDR3 is TGTGCCAGCAGTTGCTTAGCGGGAGGGCCCTACGAGCAGTACTTC. This translates into CASSCLAGGPYEQYF.

The chain couples TRBV9 to TRBJ2-2; the D is unclear. The ends were cut back, 0 bases at V and 0 bases at J, with 6 bases in the middle. This CDR3 has 15 residues. Germline V gives CDR1 SGDLS, CDR2 YYNGEE. Written as DNA, the CDR3 is TGTGCCAGCAGCGTAGGCCTAGCGAACACCGGGGAGCTGTTTTTT. It translates to CASSVGLANTGELFF.

The V call is TRBV13, the J call TRBJ2-5, with D tentatively TRBD2 (5 bases). Trimming cost V 2 bases and J 5 bases, with 12 bases left between them. Germline assignment: CDR1 PRHDT and CDR2 FYEKMQ (reference sequence). The CDR3 loop spans 14 amino acids. CDR3 protein: CASSLLTGSETQYF. DNA of the CDR3: TGTGCCAGCAGCTTATTAACGGGATCGGAGACCCAGTACTTC.

The rearrangement links TRBV27 to TRBJ2-1; maybe TRBD1 (6 bases). Between the trimmed V and J ends, which lost 8 bases and 2 bases, there was a span of 16 bases. The CDR3 is 15 amino acids. Germline V gene data show CDR1 as MNHEY and CDR2 as SMNVEV (reference sequence). The CDR3 sequence is CASWGPLSPYNEQFF. The CDR3 bases are TGTGCCAGCTGGGGGCCTTTAAGCCCCTACAATGAGCAGTTCTTC.

The chain joins TRBV6-5 to TRBJ1-2, with D tentatively TRBD1 (5 bases). The ends were cut back, 2 bases at V and 5 bases at J, with 6 bases in the middle. The germline V gene has CDR1 MNHEY and CDR2 SVGAGI. This CDR3 is built from 12 residues. The CDR3 loop is CASSYAGYGYTF. Written as DNA, the CDR3 is TGTGCCAGCAGTTACGCAGGGTATGGCTACACCTTC.

This chain joins TRBV7-9 and TRBJ2-7, with D possibly matching TRBD1 (6 bases). The germline V gene has CDR1 SEHNR and CDR2 FQNEAQ (reference sequence). The V gene lost 5 bases and the J gene lost 2 bases, with 13 bases spanning the gap. The CDR3 consists of 14 residues. The CDR3 region has the DNA TGTGCCAGCAGCGCAACCGGGACAACCTACGAGCAGTACTTC. This encodes CASSATGTTYEQYF.

This clone appeared a few times. The V gene is TRBV28, the J gene TRBJ2-2; D not resolved. V lost 4 bases and J 6 bases, leaving 15 bases between the germline ends. CDR1 and CDR2 (germline): MDHEN, SYDVKM. This CDR3 contains 15 residues. CDR3 coding DNA: TGTGCCAGCAGTTCTGAGCCTTCAACGTCCGGGGAGCTGTTTTTT. It translates to CASSSEPSTSGELFF. Full variable domain (missing parts from reference TRBV28 and TRBJ2-2): DVKVTQSSRYLVKRTGEKVFLECVQDMDHENMFWYRQDPGLGLRLIYFSYDVKMKEKGDIPEGYSVSREKKERFSLILESASTNQTSMYLCASSSEPSTSGELFFGEGSRLTVL.

The J gene is TRBJ1-5, the V gene TRBV10-3; tentative D call: TRBD1 (5 bases). V shed 8 bases and J shed 1 base, with 18 bases lying between them. Germline values: CDR1 ENHRY, CDR2 SYGVKD. The CDR3 covers 16 residues. The CDR3 region has the DNA TGTGCCATCGGGGAGTTCGGGGGGGGGAGCAATCAGCCCCAGCATTTT. Encoded protein: CAIGEFGGGSNQPQHF.

The chain recombines TRBV6-1 with TRBJ2-7; D is ambiguous. In germline, CDR1 is MNHNS, CDR2 SASEGT. This CDR3 contains 14 residues. The V and J ends lost 2 bases and 7 bases respectively, with 15 bases between them. CDR3: CASSEPPTVREQYF. The CDR3 coding sequence is TGTGCCAGCAGTGAACCCCCCACGGTGAGGGAGCAGTACTTC.